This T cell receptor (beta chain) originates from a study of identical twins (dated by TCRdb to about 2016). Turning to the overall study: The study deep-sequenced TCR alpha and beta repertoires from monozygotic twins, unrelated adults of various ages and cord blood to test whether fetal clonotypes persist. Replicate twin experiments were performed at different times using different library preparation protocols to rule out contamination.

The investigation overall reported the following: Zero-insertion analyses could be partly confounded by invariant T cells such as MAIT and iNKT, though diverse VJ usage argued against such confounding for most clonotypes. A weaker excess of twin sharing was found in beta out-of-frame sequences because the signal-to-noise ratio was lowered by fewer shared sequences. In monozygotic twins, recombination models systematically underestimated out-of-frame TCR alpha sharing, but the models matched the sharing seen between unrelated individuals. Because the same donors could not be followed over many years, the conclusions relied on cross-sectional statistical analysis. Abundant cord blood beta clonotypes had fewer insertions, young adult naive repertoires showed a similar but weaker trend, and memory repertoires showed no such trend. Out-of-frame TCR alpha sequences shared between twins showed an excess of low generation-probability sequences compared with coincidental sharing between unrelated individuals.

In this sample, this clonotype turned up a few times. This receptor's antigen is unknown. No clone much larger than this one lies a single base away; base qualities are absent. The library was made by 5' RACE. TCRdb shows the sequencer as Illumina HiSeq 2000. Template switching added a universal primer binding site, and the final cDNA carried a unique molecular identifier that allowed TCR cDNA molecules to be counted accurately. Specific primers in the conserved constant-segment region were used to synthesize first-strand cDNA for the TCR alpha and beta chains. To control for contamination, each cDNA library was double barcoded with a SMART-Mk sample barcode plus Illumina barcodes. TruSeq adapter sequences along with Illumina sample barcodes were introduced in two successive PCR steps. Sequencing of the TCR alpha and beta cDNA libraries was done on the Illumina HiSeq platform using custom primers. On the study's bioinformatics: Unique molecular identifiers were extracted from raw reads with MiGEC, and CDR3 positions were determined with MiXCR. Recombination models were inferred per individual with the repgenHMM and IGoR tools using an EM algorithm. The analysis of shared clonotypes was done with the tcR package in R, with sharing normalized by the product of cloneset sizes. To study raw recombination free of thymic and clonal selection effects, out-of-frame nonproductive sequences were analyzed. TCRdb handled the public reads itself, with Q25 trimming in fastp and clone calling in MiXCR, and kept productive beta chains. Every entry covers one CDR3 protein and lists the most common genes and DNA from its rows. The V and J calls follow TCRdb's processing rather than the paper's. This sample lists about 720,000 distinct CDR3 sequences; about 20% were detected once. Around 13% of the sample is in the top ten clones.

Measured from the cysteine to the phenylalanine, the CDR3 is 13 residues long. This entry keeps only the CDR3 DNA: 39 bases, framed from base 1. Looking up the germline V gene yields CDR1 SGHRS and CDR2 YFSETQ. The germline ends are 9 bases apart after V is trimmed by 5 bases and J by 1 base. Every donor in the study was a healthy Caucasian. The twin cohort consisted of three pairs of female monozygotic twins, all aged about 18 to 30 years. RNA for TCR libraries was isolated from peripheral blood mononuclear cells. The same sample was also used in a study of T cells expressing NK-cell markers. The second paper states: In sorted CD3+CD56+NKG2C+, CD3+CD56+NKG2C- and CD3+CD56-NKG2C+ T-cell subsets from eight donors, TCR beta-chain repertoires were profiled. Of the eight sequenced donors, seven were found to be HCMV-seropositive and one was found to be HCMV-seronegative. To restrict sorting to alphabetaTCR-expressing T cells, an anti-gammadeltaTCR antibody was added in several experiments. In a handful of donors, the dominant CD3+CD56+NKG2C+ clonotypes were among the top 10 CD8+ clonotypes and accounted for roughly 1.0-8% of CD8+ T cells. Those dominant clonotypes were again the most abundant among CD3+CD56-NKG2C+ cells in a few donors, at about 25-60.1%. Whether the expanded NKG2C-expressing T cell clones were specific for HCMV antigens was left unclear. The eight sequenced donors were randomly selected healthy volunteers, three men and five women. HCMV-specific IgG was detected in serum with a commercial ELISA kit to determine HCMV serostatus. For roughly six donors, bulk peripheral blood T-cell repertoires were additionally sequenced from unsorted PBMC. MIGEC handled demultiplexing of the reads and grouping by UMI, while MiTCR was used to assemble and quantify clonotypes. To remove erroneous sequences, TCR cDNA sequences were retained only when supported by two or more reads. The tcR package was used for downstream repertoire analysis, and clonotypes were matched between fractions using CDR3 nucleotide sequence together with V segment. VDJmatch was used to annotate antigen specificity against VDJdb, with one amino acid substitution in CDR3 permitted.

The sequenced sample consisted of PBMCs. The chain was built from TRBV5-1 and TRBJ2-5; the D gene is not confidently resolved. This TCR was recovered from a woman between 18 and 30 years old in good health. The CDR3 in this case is CASSTPPQETQYF. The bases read TGCGCCAGCAGTACTCCTCCCCAAGAGACCCAGTACTTC.